This entry concerns a single T cell receptor beta chain. Antigen unknown. This specimen belongs to a study of T-cell memory formation after mild COVID-19. Overall study context: Across donors, TCR clusters were largely donor specific. General study results and limits: Some SARS-CoV-2-responding clones were already detected in memory before infection.

Constant-segment primers and 5'RACE yielded cDNA libraries for TCR alpha and TCR beta, each carrying sample barcodes and UMIs. MiXCR, run by TCRdb on the 5' RACE reads, gives a single entry per CDR3 protein. Here the sample spans roughly 340,000 distinct CDR3 sequences, 20% to 25% being singletons. This TCR derives from a man aged 18-30 years who had mild COVID-19 (a few samples of this study predate the infection). Cell type and time point are not known. What was sequenced was PBMCs or a T cell subset sorted from them (not recorded which).

CDR3 amino acids: CASSQETVTYEQYF. CDR3 DNA sequence: TGCGCCAGCAGCCAAGAAACGGTGACCTACGAGCAGTACTTC. This chain uses TRBV4-1 with TRBJ2-7; D uncertain. Germline CDR1 MGHRA, CDR2 YSYEKL. The length of the CDR3 is 14 residues. V was shortened by 0 bases and J by 2 bases, with 8 bases between the two germline ends.